Shown below are 31 T cell receptor beta chains from a single sample sequenced in a study of T cells after yellow fever vaccination. TCRdb ran MiXCR on the 5' RACE reads and lists one entry per CDR3 protein. The sample consists of over 300,000 distinct CDR3 sequences, 6.8% of them appearing once. The sequencing used PBMCs, collected about 49 days after the first yellow fever vaccination. The receptor source for this set is a man younger than 35 who received the YFV17D yellow fever vaccine.

Ten or more counts support this clonotype. CDR3 in DNA: TGTGCCAGCAGGTACAGGGGGACCGGGGAGCTGTTTTTT. This sequence encodes CASRYRGTGELFF. This chain connects TRBV7-2 to TRBJ2-2; 8 nucleotides align to TRBD1. V was pared by 6 bases and J by 5 bases, with 2 bases of the junction left unmatched. Germline CDR1 reads SGHTA; CDR2 reads FQGNSA. The CDR3 runs 13 residues.

The chain carries TRBV29-1 and TRBJ2-1; D is undetermined. Germline CDR1 reads SQVTM; CDR2 reads ANQGSEA. The CDR3 has 11 amino acids. The germline V and J ends were trimmed by 8 bases and 10 bases, with 15 bases remaining between them. CDR3 nucleotide sequence: TGCAGCATCGCTGGGTCAAGGGAGCAGTTCTTC. This translates into CSIAGSREQFF.

The table lists this clonotype with a few counts. This chain uses TRBV4-1 with TRBJ2-2, with unresolved D. Trimming stripped 3 bases from V and 3 bases from J, with 5 bases between. Germline V lookup: CDR1 MGHRA, CDR2 YSYEKL. The CDR3 extends over 13 amino acids. The CDR3 sequence: CASSQAYTGELFF. CDR3 nucleotides: TGCGCCAGCAGCCAGGCCTACACCGGGGAGCTGTTTTTT.

This clonotype was detected a few times. The CDR3 nucleotides read TGTGCCAGCACGGGACAGGGCTTTGAGACCCAGTACTTC. Protein product: CASTGQGFETQYF. The chain links TRBV2 to TRBJ2-5; 9 bases fit TRBD1. Germline assignment: CDR1 SNHLY and CDR2 FYNNEI. J gave up 5 bases and V 7 bases, and 5 bases lay outside the gene matches. This CDR3 has 13 amino acids. The entire variable domain, with the rest obtained from reference TRBV2 and TRBJ2-5, is as follows: EPEVTQTPSHQVTQMGQEVILRCVPISNHLYFYWYRQILGQKVEFLVSFYNNEISEKSEIFDDQFSVERPDGSNFTLKIRSTKLEDSAMYFCASTGQGFETQYFGPGTRLLVL.

A few counts support this clonotype. The chain couples TRBV6-5 to TRBJ2-7; no firm D call. Germline CDR1 MNHEY, CDR2 SVGAGI. CDR3 length equals 14 residues. V was clipped by 5 bases and J by 3 bases, with 14 bases between them. The CDR3 DNA sequence: TGTGCCAGCAGTCCCCTGACCCCCGGCTACGAGCAGTACTTC. As protein: CASSPLTPGYEQYF.

The CDR3 DNA follows: TGCGCCAGCTCCCGGTCTAACCCCCAAGAGACCCAGTACTTC. Protein sequence: CASSRSNPQETQYF. The gene calls are TRBV5-1 and TRBJ2-5, with D unclear. V lost 7 bases and J 1 base, leaving 14 bases between the germline ends. Germline V CDR1 and CDR2: SGHRS, YFSETQ. This CDR3 comprises 14 residues.

This clonotype was seen at least ten times. The chain recombines TRBV6-5 with TRBJ2-7, with D uncertain. Trimming cost V 4 bases and J 2 bases, with 15 bases left between them. In germline, CDR1 is MNHEY, CDR2 SVGAGI. The CDR3 totals 15 residues. CDR3 in amino acids: CASSSKRVWAYEQYF. CDR3 coding DNA: TGTGCCAGCAGTTCAAAAAGGGTTTGGGCCTACGAGCAGTACTTC.

V and J are TRBV9 and TRBJ2-1, with TRBD2 matching 9 bases. CDR3 length: 15 residues. Per the germline V gene, CDR1 is SGDLS and CDR2 is YYNGEE. Losses at the gene ends were 1 base for V and 9 bases for J; bases not matched to a gene: 8. CDR3 sequence reads: CASSVIAGAGGEQFF. The CDR3 DNA reads TGTGCCAGCAGCGTAATAGCGGGGGCCGGGGGTGAGCAGTTCTTC.

This clonotype occurred many times. This chain uses TRBV6-5 with TRBJ2-1; 11 positions match TRBD2. The germline V gene has CDR1 MNHEY and CDR2 SVGAGI. CDR3 length equals 15 residues. With V trimmed by 0 bases and J by 9 bases, 4 bases remained unmatched. The CDR3 bases are TGTGCCAGCAGTTACTCACTAGCGGGGGCGAGTGAGCAGTTCTTC. This sequence encodes CASSYSLAGASEQFF.

This clonotype has only a few counts. This rearrangement joins TRBV5-1 to TRBJ2-1; 7 bases fit TRBD1. Germline V gives CDR1 SGHRS, CDR2 YFSETQ. The CDR3 has 14 amino acids. Trimming cost V 3 bases and J 9 bases; bases outside gene matches: 9. CDR3 amino acids: CASSSGTVQGEQFF. The CDR3, as DNA: TGCGCCAGCAGCTCCGGGACAGTTCAAGGTGAGCAGTTCTTC.

This clonotype was picked up a small number of times. The gene calls are TRBV9 and TRBJ2-3; 8 bases line up with TRBD1. Trimming cost V 5 bases and J 2 bases; bases outside gene matches: 4. Germline values: CDR1 SGDLS, CDR2 YYNGEE. The CDR3 runs 14 residues. The CDR3 bases are TGTGCCAGCAGTCAACAGGGGGTCACAGATACGCAGTATTTT. It specifies CASSQQGVTDTQYF. The full variable domain, completed using reference TRBV9 and TRBJ2-3, is DSGVTQTPKHLITATGQRVTLRCSPRSGDLSVYWYQQSLDQGLQFLIQYYNGEERAKGNILERFSAQQFPDLHSELNLSSLELGDSALYFCASSQQGVTDTQYFGPGTRLTVL.

Notes on this clonotype: It may be a read error: a sequence one base away is much more abundant. This chain connects TRBV27 to TRBJ2-5, with TRBD2 matching over 9 bases. In germline, CDR1 is MNHEY, CDR2 SMNVEV (reference sequence). This CDR3 has 14 residues. The CDR3: CTSSPRLAGETQYF. The CDR3 nucleotides are TGTACCAGCAGTCCCCGGCTAGCGGGGGAGACCCAGTACTTC.

This clonotype was seen at least ten times. CDR3 nucleotides: TGTGCCAGCGGACTTGGAGGTCGCGCCGAGCAGTACGTC. This encodes CASGLGGRAEQYV. The gene calls are TRBV7-2 and TRBJ2-7, with a tentative D call TRBD2 (5 bases). This CDR3 contains 13 residues. V was trimmed by 8 bases and J by 6 bases, leaving 17 bases between them. Looked up from germline, CDR1 is SGHTA and CDR2 is FQGNSA.

This clonotype was recorded a few times. The chain carries TRBV20-1 and TRBJ2-1; 8 nucleotides align to TRBD1. Germline V gene lookup returns CDR1 DFQATT and CDR2 SNEGSKA (reference sequence). The CDR3 covers 15 residues. The ends lost 1 base at V and 6 bases at J; junction bases unmatched: 8. The CDR3 sequence is CSARVAGGLSNEQFF. DNA of the CDR3: TGCAGTGCTAGAGTGGCAGGGGGCCTCTCCAATGAGCAGTTCTTC.

This rearrangement joins TRBV7-6 to TRBJ2-7; tentatively, D is TRBD1 (5 bases). This CDR3 comprises 14 residues. V was clipped by 5 bases and J by 2 bases, with 13 bases between them. The germline gives CDR1 SGHVS, CDR2 FNYEAQ. CDR3 sequence (DNA): TGTGCCAGCAGCCATGAGGACATGCCCTACGAGCAGTACTTC. This encodes CASSHEDMPYEQYF.

This clonotype was picked up a small number of times. The CDR3 nucleotides read TGTGCCACCAGCAGAGTTTCAGGGAGAGAGAAACTGTTTTTT. Amino acids: CATSRVSGREKLFF. This chain links TRBV15 with TRBJ1-4, with D possibly matching TRBD1 (5 bases). CDR1 and CDR2 from the germline V gene are LNHNV and YYDKDF (reference sequence). V gave up 1 base and J gave up 11 bases, with 14 bases separating them. The CDR3 spans 14 residues.

This clonotype has just a few counts. The chain uses TRBV7-9 and TRBJ2-1; D gene uncertain. The CDR3 runs to 15 residues. V was clipped by 4 bases and J by 0 bases, with 10 bases between them. Per the germline V gene, CDR1 is SEHNR and CDR2 is FQNEAQ (reference sequence). CDR3 protein: CASSSRRGSYNEQFF. The CDR3 DNA reads as TGTGCCAGCAGCTCCCGGCGTGGCTCCTACAATGAGCAGTTCTTC.

The chain carries TRBV18 and TRBJ2-1; D ambiguous. Germline assignment: CDR1 KGHSH and CDR2 LQKENI. CDR3 size: 11 residues. V was pared by 5 bases and J by 5 bases, with 4 bases between. In nucleotides, the CDR3 is TGTGCCAGCTCAGAAAACAATGAGCAGTTCTTC. Its translation: CASSENNEQFF.

This clonotype was counted ten times or more. The rearrangement links TRBV5-1 to TRBJ1-2; D remains ambiguous. This CDR3 comprises 14 residues. Germline CDR1 SGHRS, CDR2 YFSETQ. V shed 4 bases and J shed 5 bases, with 15 bases lying between them. Here the CDR3 reads CASSPDLWNYGYTF. CDR3 bases: TGCGCCAGCAGCCCGGACCTGTGGAATTATGGCTACACCTTC.

The chain is built from TRBV7-2 and TRBJ2-1; possible D gene TRBD1, 6 bases. The CDR3 totals 14 residues. Per the germline V gene, CDR1 is SGHTA and CDR2 is FQGNSA. V lost 6 bases to trimming and J lost 4 bases, with 13 bases between them. DNA of the CDR3: TGTGCCAGCAGTTATTACCAGGGGTACAATGAGCAGTTCTTC. It specifies CASSYYQGYNEQFF.

This clonotype was seen more than once but under ten times. V and J are TRBV19 and TRBJ2-1; D is tentatively TRBD1 or TRBD2 (5 bases each). Germline loops: CDR1 LNHDA, CDR2 SQIVND (reference sequence). The germline V and J ends were trimmed by 1 base and 9 bases, with 13 bases remaining between them. CDR3 length equals 14 residues. As DNA, the CDR3 is TGTGCCAGTAGTATAGCGGGGACGTGGAGTGAGCAGTTCTTC. It encodes CASSIAGTWSEQFF.

This sequence joins TRBV10-2 and TRBJ2-3; TRBD2 might be the D (5 bases). CDR1 and CDR2 from the germline V gene are WSHSY and SAAADI. This CDR3 is built from 14 residues. V was trimmed by 2 bases and J by 4 bases, leaving 10 bases between them. In nucleotides, the CDR3 is TGCGCCAGCAGTGAGCAAGGAGGAGCAGATACGCAGTATTTT. Its translation is CASSEQGGADTQYF.

Worth noting for this clonotype: This clone may be a read error of a much larger clone one base away. The V gene is TRBV2, the J gene TRBJ2-5; D tentatively reads TRBD1 or TRBD2 (5 bases each). The CDR3 has 14 amino acids. Germline V CDR1 and CDR2: SNHLY, FYNNEI. CDR3 region: CASSAGRARQYSGF. The CDR3 nucleotides are TGTGCCAGCAGTGCCGGAAGGGCAAGACAGTACAGCGGCTTC. The full variable domain, with the rest looked up from reference TRBV2 and TRBJ2-5, is EPEVTQTPSHQVTQMGQEVILRCVPISNHLYFYWYRQILGQKVEFLVSFYNNEISEKSEIFDDQFSVERPDGSNFTLKIRSTKLEDSAMYFCASSAGRARQYSGFGPGTRLLVL.

The CDR3 protein is CAISESSTGGNGYTF. The CDR3 nucleotides read TGTGCCATCAGTGAGTCGTCGACAGGGGGGAATGGCTACACCTTC. The chain recombines TRBV10-3 with TRBJ1-2; 9 positions agree with TRBD1. This CDR3 region has 15 residues. The junction had 5 bases not matched to a gene; V was cut back by 0 bases and J by 6 bases. The germline V gene has CDR1 ENHRY and CDR2 SYGVKD.

This clonotype was picked up many times. The chain recombines TRBV5-1 with TRBJ1-5; 7 bases match TRBD1. This CDR3 is built from 15 residues. The germline V gene has CDR1 SGHRS and CDR2 YFSETQ. V shed 4 bases and J 1 base; nucleotides not matched to a gene: 5. Written as DNA, the CDR3 is TGCGCCAGCAGCCCGGGGACAGTCAGCAATCAGCCCCAGCATTTT. Translating it yields CASSPGTVSNQPQHF.

This clonotype was picked up many times. The chain carries TRBV5-6 and TRBJ1-4; D not certain. The germline V gene encodes CDR1 SGHDT and CDR2 YYEEEE. The CDR3 contains 14 residues. Trimming pared 0 bases from V and 5 bases from J, leaving 8 bases between. The DNA of the CDR3 is TGTGCCAGCAGCTTGGGCACCACGAATGAAAAACTGTTTTTT. Protein: CASSLGTTNEKLFF.

This clonotype was detected only a few times. This sequence joins TRBV12-3 or TRBV12-4 and TRBJ2-7, with 8 nucleotides matching TRBD2. The CDR3 is 18 amino acids. With 6 bases clipped from V and 0 bases from J, the junction kept 16 bases outside the gene matches. This chain's CDR3 is CASSPGTSPSFGSYEQYF. CDR3 DNA sequence: TGTGCCAGCAGCCCCGGGACTAGTCCGTCCTTTGGCTCCTACGAGCAGTACTTC.

This clonotype occurred a few times. This sequence joins TRBV5-1 and TRBJ1-1; D not resolved. CDR3 length: 15 amino acids. The V end was cut by 2 bases, the J end by 2 bases, with 13 bases between. Germline V lookup: CDR1 SGHRS, CDR2 YFSETQ. The chain's CDR3 is CASSLNAPENTEAFF. The CDR3 DNA reads TGCGCCAGCAGCTTAAATGCCCCGGAAAACACTGAAGCTTTCTTT.

V is TRBV21-1 and J is TRBJ1-1; no check of the table's D call, TRBD1, against the DNA was made. TRBV21-1 is a pseudogene locus. The CDR3 loop spans 16 amino acids. The CDR3 here is CASSLIPTGRWTEAFF. Here the CDR3 DNA reads TGTGCCAGCAGCCTAATACCAACGGGGCGCTGGACTGAAGCTTTCTTT.

This clonotype appeared many times. The chain uses TRBV19 and TRBJ2-5; D remains ambiguous. This CDR3 is built from 13 residues. V shed 4 bases and J shed 0 bases, with 6 bases lying between them. In germline, CDR1 is LNHDA, CDR2 SQIVND (reference sequence). In nucleotides, the CDR3 is TGTGCCAGTAGTAAGGCGGACCAAGAGACCCAGTACTTC. As protein: CASSKADQETQYF.

The chain joins TRBV18 to TRBJ2-7, with D perhaps matching TRBD2 (6 bases). V was shortened by 2 bases and J by 5 bases, with 13 bases between the two germline ends. The CDR3 covers 14 residues. The germline CDR1 and CDR2 sequences are KGHSH and LQKENI. CDR3 amino acids: CASSPIGGSDEQYF. The DNA of the CDR3 is TGTGCCAGCTCACCAATCGGGGGATCGGACGAGCAGTACTTC.